This TCR beta chain was retrieved from a study of CD4 T cells in relation to SARS-CoV-2 and coronaviruses. Overall study context: The HLA restriction of the shared crossreactive spike epitopes was mapped.

Libraries were prepared by immunoSEQ multiplex PCR; TCRdb keeps only in-frame clonotypes and omits some of them. The sample lists approximately 70,000 clones, more than 80% occurring once. V was clipped by 1 base and J by 5 bases, with 10 bases between them. Germline V CDR1 and CDR2: SGHRS, YFSETQ. There are 14 residues in the CDR3. A remark on this clone: Its specificity is not known.

Study conclusions and caveats: Memory recall responses, not primary responses primed in culture, are what the assay detects. In roughly two thirds of donors, memory CD4+ clonotypes crossrecognized SARS-CoV-2 and at least one common cold coronavirus spike.

CD4+ T cells from unexposed donors were obtained before the COVID-19 pandemic (2011-2018). The sequencing sample was made of naive CD4+ T cells from PBMCs. Subset indicated: naive CD4+ T cells isolated by negative enrichment. V and J are TRBV5-1 and TRBJ1-5, with a weak D call TRBD1 (5 bases). The source is a human donor in good health. The CDR3 protein is CASSLFGGDQPQHF. CDR3 nucleotides: TGCGCCAGCAGCTTGTTTGGAGGGGATCAGCCCCAGCATTTT. The full variable domain, with the rest looked up from reference TRBV5-1 and TRBJ1-5, is KAGVTQTPRYLIKTRGQQVTLSCSPISGHRSVSWYQQTPGQGLQFLFEYFSETQRNKGNFPGRFSGRQFSNSRSEMNVSTLELGDSALYLCASSLFGGDQPQHFGDGTRLSIL.